These 16 T cell receptor beta chains were all obtained from the same sample, sequenced in a study of cytomegalovirus exposure and HLA in healthy donors. The study ran its PCR with 60 Vbeta and 13 Jbeta primers. TCRdb's copy holds only in-frame clones and misses some; the assay was immunoSEQ multiplex PCR. The sample comprises fewer than 250,000 clones, just over 75% of which are singletons, and approximately 0.63% rests with the top ten. Input material: PBMCs. Receptor source: a man between 18 and 29 years old in good health and CMV-seronegative.

This rearrangement joins TRBV28 to TRBJ2-3, with 7 bases that match TRBD1. Trimming removed 7 bases from V and 3 bases from J; junction bases left unmatched: 7. This CDR3 spans 14 amino acids. In germline, CDR1 is MDHEN, CDR2 SYDVKM. CDR3 nucleotides: TGTGCCAGCACCTACAGGGGTGGGACAGATACGCAGTATTTT. As protein: CASTYRGGTDTQYF.

This clone was seen a handful of times. This chain connects TRBV27 to TRBJ2-7; 12 bases map to TRBD1. Germline loops: CDR1 MNHEY, CDR2 SMNVEV (reference sequence). The CDR3 is 15 amino acids. V dropped 6 bases and J dropped 3; count of bases not matched to a gene: 6. The CDR3 nucleotides are TGTGCCAGCAGCGGGACAGGGGGCAAATTCTACGAGCAGTACTTC. This encodes CASSGTGGKFYEQYF.

This chain links TRBV30 with TRBJ2-5; 8 positions agree with TRBD2. The V and J ends lost 4 bases and 5 bases, in that order; junction bases with no gene match: 3. The CDR3 loop spans 12 amino acids. CDR1 is GTSNPN, CDR2 SVGIG, per germline (reference sequence). The CDR3 spells CAWTTGGETQYF. The CDR3 nucleotides are TGTGCCTGGACTACGGGAGGGGAGACCCAGTACTTC.

This chain connects TRBV18 to TRBJ1-3; D gene unclear. V was clipped by 3 bases and J by 0 bases, with 9 bases between them. This CDR3 spans 15 amino acids. Germline V gene sequence: CDR1 KGHSH, CDR2 LQKENI. CDR3 amino acids: CASSPEALSGNTIYF. Written as DNA, the CDR3 is TGTGCCAGCTCACCCGAGGCTCTCTCTGGAAACACCATATATTTT.

The J gene is TRBJ2-3, the V gene TRBV5-4, with 12 bases matching TRBD2. Germline CDR1 is SGHNT and CDR2 is YYREEE (reference sequence). V lost 0 bases, J lost 4 bases, and 12 bases stayed unmatched. The CDR3 has 19 amino acids. The chain's CDR3 is CASSLASASGRARADTQYF. In DNA form, the CDR3 reads TGTGCCAGCAGCTTGGCCTCGGCTAGCGGGAGGGCCAGGGCAGATACGCAGTATTTT.

V is TRBV7-2 and J is TRBJ2-1, with TRBD2 as a possible D gene (5 bases). The CDR3 is 13 amino acids. The V gene lost 2 bases and the J gene lost 7 bases, with 9 bases spanning the gap. Germline V gene data show CDR1 as SGHTA and CDR2 as FQGNSA. The CDR3 DNA is TGTGCCAGCAGCTTACTTCAGCGGAATGAGCAGTTCTTC. The encoded protein is CASSLLQRNEQFF.

V gene TRBV27 combines with J gene TRBJ2-7; 8 nucleotides agree with TRBD1. Germline assignment: CDR1 MNHEY and CDR2 SMNVEV (reference sequence). This CDR3 has 16 residues. V lost 5 bases to trimming and J lost 4 bases; unmatched junction nucleotides: 13. CDR3 in amino acids: CASSPRPRDRKYEQYF. The CDR3 DNA reads TGTGCCAGCAGTCCGAGACCCCGGGACAGGAAATACGAGCAGTACTTC.

The chain links TRBV28 to TRBJ2-4, with a possible D match to TRBD1 (5 bases). In germline, CDR1 is MDHEN, CDR2 SYDVKM. V was pared by 2 bases and J by 0 bases, with 11 bases between. There are 16 residues in the CDR3. CDR3 region: CASSLRTNLAKNIQYF. The CDR3 DNA reads TGTGCCAGCAGTTTAAGGACAAACCTAGCCAAAAACATTCAGTACTTC.

This clone showed up just once. This chain joins TRBV27 and TRBJ1-5; weak D call: TRBD1 (5 bases). The V end was cut by 5 bases, the J end by 5 bases, with 10 bases between. Germline lookup yields CDR1 MNHEY and CDR2 SMNVEV (reference sequence). The CDR3 consists of 13 residues. CDR3 bases: TGTGCCAGCAGTGTGACAGTGGATCAGCCCCAGCATTTT. It translates to CASSVTVDQPQHF.

The chain recombines TRBV27 with TRBJ1-1, with D tentatively TRBD1 (5 bases). The ends were cut back, 2 bases at V and 4 bases at J, with 14 bases in the middle. This CDR3 is 15 amino acids long. Per germline, CDR1 MNHEY and CDR2 SMNVEV (reference sequence). For the CDR3, the DNA is TGTGCCAGCAGTTTAGGGGCGGGGGGGTCCACTGAAGCTTTCTTT. This translates into CASSLGAGGSTEAFF.

The V gene is TRBV25-1, the J gene TRBJ1-6; 7 nucleotides agree with TRBD1. The germline V gene encodes CDR1 MGHDK and CDR2 SYGVNS. The CDR3 has 15 residues. Losses at the gene ends were 4 bases for V and 7 bases for J; bases not matched to a gene: 7. In DNA, the CDR3 is TGTGCCAGCAGTGGGAGGGGGCAGCTAAATTCACCCCTCCACTTT. This encodes CASSGRGQLNSPLHF.

The chain links TRBV27 to TRBJ1-2, with D tentatively TRBD1 (5 bases). Per the germline V gene, CDR1 is MNHEY and CDR2 is SMNVEV (reference sequence). V was cut by 6 bases and J by 8 bases, with 22 bases left in between. This CDR3 comprises 15 residues. DNA of the CDR3: TGTGCCAGCAGCCCCCTGGGGGGGAGAGCGGGGGGCTACACCTTC. As protein: CASSPLGGRAGGYTF.

The chain uses TRBV7-9 and TRBJ1-2; 7 nucleotides align to TRBD1. This CDR3 region has 15 residues. In germline, CDR1 is SEHNR, CDR2 FQNEAQ (reference sequence). V shed 5 bases and J 3 bases; nucleotides not matched to a gene: 9. Here the CDR3 reads CASSPQAGGDYGYTF. The CDR3 DNA is TGTGCCAGCAGCCCCCAGGCAGGGGGTGACTATGGCTACACCTTC. Full variable domain (missing parts from reference TRBV7-9 and TRBJ1-2): DTGVSQNPRHKITKRGQNVTFRCDPISEHNRLYWYRQTLGQGPEFLTYFQNEAQLEKSRLLSDRFSAERPKGSFSTLEIQRTEQGDSAMYLCASSPQAGGDYGYTFGSGTRLTVV.

The rearrangement links TRBV2 to TRBJ2-7, with 9 bases that match TRBD2. This CDR3 contains 14 residues. CDR1 is SNHLY and CDR2 is FYNNEI in the germline V gene. The trim removed 4 bases at V and 4 bases at J, leaving 5 bases unmatched. This CDR3 is CASSATSGGYEQYF. The CDR3 DNA follows: TGTGCCAGCAGTGCGACTAGCGGAGGATACGAGCAGTACTTC.

This clone has a handful of counts. The genes are TRBV18 and TRBJ2-5, with D unresolved. From germline, CDR1 is KGHSH and CDR2 LQKENI. This CDR3 contains 12 residues. Trimming took 6 bases from V and 0 from J, leaving 5 bases between them. The CDR3 DNA is TGTGCCAGCTCGCAGTACCAAGAGACCCAGTACTTC. Its translation: CASSQYQETQYF.

Worth noting for this clone: Other DNA sequences of this sample code for an identical CDR3. The CDR3, as DNA: TGTGCCAGTAGTTCATCTCAGTTTAACGAAAAACTGTTTTTT. This translates into CASSSSQFNEKLFF. The chain combines TRBV19 with TRBJ1-4, with D hard to call. V shed 5 bases and J shed 8 bases, with 15 bases lying between them. CDR1 and CDR2 from the germline V gene are LNHDA and SQIVND (reference sequence). This CDR3 is 14 amino acids long.